The clone carrying this T cell receptor beta chain was seen a single time. The sample comes from a study of blood T cell repertoires in COVID-19. Study context: From the United States, Italy and Spain came samples of acute and convalescent COVID-19. In each case, the material was cDNA or gDNA derived from T cells, B-cell-depleted T cells, or PBMCs.

Looked up from germline, CDR1 is LNHDA and CDR2 is SQIVND (reference sequence). There are 13 residues in the CDR3. V shed 3 bases and J shed 8 bases, with 11 bases lying between them. Original methodology: Estimates of nucleated cell counts were drawn from the amplification of reference gene primers. Profiling relied on immunoSEQ multiplex PCR, and the TCRdb table lists in-frame clones only, not all of them. V and J calls and clone size are given by that table; D and trimming were obtained from the DNA. Of 150,000 to 200,000 clones in the sample, more than 70% were seen once. The sequenced sample consisted of peripheral blood. The receptor was derived from a man aged 35-49 years with active or convalescent COVID-19. The chain links TRBV19 to TRBJ2-4; perhaps TRBD1 as D (6 bases). CDR3 sequence reads: CASSMNRADIQYF. The CDR3 DNA sequence: TGTGCCAGTAGTATGAACAGGGCGGACATTCAGTACTTC.